This entry describes one TCR beta chain. The source of the sample is a study of blood T cell repertoires in COVID-19. The wider study: Nucleic acid was either cDNA or gDNA, and it came from T cells, B-cell-depleted T cells, or PBMCs.

Some clones are missing from TCRdb's copy, which holds only in-frame ones; the method was immunoSEQ multiplex PCR. Of hundreds of thousands of clones listed, 70% to 75% are singletons. This receptor was obtained from an elderly woman with acute or convalescent COVID-19. Sequencing input: peripheral blood.

CDR3 residues: CASSPTSGQGSSPLHF. The CDR3 bases are TGTGCCAGCAGCCCCACATCTGGACAGGGTAGTTCACCCCTCCACTTT. This chain links TRBV7-9 with TRBJ1-6, with 8 bases that match TRBD1. The CDR3 sequence is 16 residues long. V was clipped by 5 bases and J by 9 bases; unmatched bases: 12. CDR1 and CDR2 from the germline V gene are SEHNR and FQNEAQ (reference sequence).